This TCR beta chain was found in a study of blood T cell repertoires in COVID-19. About the study: Acute and convalescent COVID-19 specimens originated in the United States, Italy and Spain.

Here immunoSEQ multiplex PCR was the method, and the copy in TCRdb shows in-frame clones only, minus some. The table has a few hundred thousand clones, 70% to 90% seen once. Self-reported history from a screening survey and questionnaire set each donor's cohort. Before being deemed recovered, Cohort 3 donors had two negative PCRs, clearance, or symptom resolution. The clonotype was recovered from a woman aged 40 to 49 who had recovered from COVID-19. The sample was PBMCs or T cells enriched from blood (not recorded which).

As DNA, the CDR3 is TGTGCCAGCAGCTTGGGCCGGGGCGGGAGGGCCACTTCTTCCAGCGAGCAGTACTTC. This translates into CASSLGRGGRATSSSEQYF. V usage is TRBV5-4 and J usage is TRBJ2-7; TRBD2 aligns across 9 bases. Germline CDR1 SGHNT, CDR2 YYREEE (reference sequence). The ends lost 0 bases at V and 6 bases at J; junction bases unmatched: 19. The CDR3 covers 19 residues.